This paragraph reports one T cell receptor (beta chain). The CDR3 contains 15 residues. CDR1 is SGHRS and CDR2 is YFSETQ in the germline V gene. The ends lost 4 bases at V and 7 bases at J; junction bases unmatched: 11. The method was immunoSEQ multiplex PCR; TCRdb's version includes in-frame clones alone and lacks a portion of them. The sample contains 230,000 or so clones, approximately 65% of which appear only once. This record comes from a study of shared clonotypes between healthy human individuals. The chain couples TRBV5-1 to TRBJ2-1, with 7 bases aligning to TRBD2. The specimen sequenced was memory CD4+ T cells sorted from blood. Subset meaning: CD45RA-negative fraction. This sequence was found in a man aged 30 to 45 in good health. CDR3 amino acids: CASSAGLVGVNEQFF. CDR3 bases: TGCGCCAGCAGCGCCGGACTAGTCGGCGTGAATGAGCAGTTCTTC.